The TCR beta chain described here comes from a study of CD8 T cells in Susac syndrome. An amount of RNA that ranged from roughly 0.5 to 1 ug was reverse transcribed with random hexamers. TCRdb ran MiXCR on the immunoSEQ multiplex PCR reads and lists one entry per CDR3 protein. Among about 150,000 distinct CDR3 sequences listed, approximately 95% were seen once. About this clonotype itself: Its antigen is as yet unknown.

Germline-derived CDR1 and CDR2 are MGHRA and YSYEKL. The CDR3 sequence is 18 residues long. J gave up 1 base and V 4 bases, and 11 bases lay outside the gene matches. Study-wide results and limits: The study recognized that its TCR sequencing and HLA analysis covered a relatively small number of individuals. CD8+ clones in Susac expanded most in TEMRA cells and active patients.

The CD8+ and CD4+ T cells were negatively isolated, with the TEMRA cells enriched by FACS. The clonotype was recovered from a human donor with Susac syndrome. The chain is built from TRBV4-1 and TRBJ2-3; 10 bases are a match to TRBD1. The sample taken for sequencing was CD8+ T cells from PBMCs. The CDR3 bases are TGCGCCAGCAGCCGACTGGACTCCGGACAGGGGGGCACAGATACGCAGTATTTT. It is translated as CASSRLDSGQGGTDTQYF.